The 27 T cell receptor beta chains below come from one sample, sequenced in a study of response to subunit inactivated influenza vaccine. TCRdb re-analysed the RT-PCR reads in MiXCR, keeping a single row per CDR3 protein. Counted here are 650,000 to 800,000 distinct CDR3 sequences, around 13% occurring once; the ten biggest clones make up 6% to 8%. The sample was PBMCs from blood, taken less than 15 days before vaccination. These receptors came from a man aged 45-65 years who received an inactivated influenza vaccine.

The chain has TRBV18 and TRBJ2-7, with D perhaps matching TRBD2 (5 bases). The CDR3 has 16 amino acids. Germline lookup yields CDR1 KGHSH and CDR2 LQKENI. Trimming removed 4 bases at V and 0 bases at J, with 16 bases between. This CDR3 reads CASSLIPGKSSYEQYF. The CDR3 region has the DNA TGTGCCAGCTCACTTATCCCGGGGAAAAGCTCCTACGAGCAGTACTTC.

The chain joins TRBV20-1 to TRBJ2-1; 9 bases fit TRBD2. The length of the CDR3 is 16 residues. Trimming at V came to 1 base and at J to 0 bases, leaving 4 bases not matched to a gene. CDR1 and CDR2 (germline): DFQATT, SNEGSKA (reference sequence). CDR3 protein: CSARGVAGVSYNEQFF. DNA for the CDR3: TGCAGTGCTAGAGGGGTAGCGGGAGTCTCCTACAATGAGCAGTTCTTC.

This clonotype was found a few times. An end of the junction does not agree with germline; a read error may underlie this. CDR3 sequence (DNA): TGTGCTAGCAGCCCCCACCCCACTAGCGGGGACACCGGGGAGCTGTTTTTT. Protein sequence: CASSPHPTSGDTGELFF. The chain uses TRBV7-7 and TRBJ2-2; 10 bases line up with TRBD2. The CDR3 length is 17 residues. Germline V CDR1 and CDR2: SSHAT, FNYEAQ (reference sequence). The complete variable domain, with remaining parts taken from reference TRBV7-7 and TRBJ2-2, reads GAGVSQSPRYKVTKRGQDVTLRCDPISSHATLYWYQQALGQGPEFLTYFNYEAQPDKSGLPSDRFSAERPEGSISTLTIQRTEQRDSAMYRCASSPHPTSGDTGELFFGEGSRLTVL.

The chain couples TRBV7-9 to TRBJ1-3; 9 bases line up with TRBD1. V was pared by 7 bases and J by 13 bases, with 8 bases of the junction left unmatched. CDR1 is SEHNR, CDR2 FQNEAQ, per germline (reference sequence). The CDR3 runs 12 residues. The chain's CDR3 is CASTIRGTGIYF. CDR3 nucleotides: TGTGCCAGCACCATACGTGGGACAGGGATATATTTT. The full variable domain, in which reference TRBV7-9 and TRBJ1-3 provide the parts outside the CDR3, is DTGVSQNPRHKITKRGQNVTFRCDPISEHNRLYWYRQTLGQGPEFLTYFQNEAQLEKSRLLSDRFSAERPKGSFSTLEIQRTEQGDSAMYLCASTIRGTGIYFGEGSWLTVV.

This clonotype was counted between two and nine times. This chain uses TRBV10-3 with TRBJ2-5; D is unresolved. Germline V gene sequence: CDR1 ENHRY, CDR2 SYGVKD. Between the trimmed V and J ends, which lost 4 bases and 3 bases, there was a span of 12 bases. The CDR3 runs to 14 residues. CDR3 sequence reads: CAISAAIGKETQYF. Here the CDR3 DNA reads TGTGCCATCAGTGCTGCGATAGGGAAAGAGACCCAGTACTTC.

This clonotype has a count of ten or more. The chain uses TRBV20-1 and TRBJ2-7; maybe TRBD1 (5 bases). Per germline, CDR1 DFQATT and CDR2 SNEGSKA (reference sequence). CDR3 size: 15 residues. V lost 0 bases and J 0 bases, leaving 12 bases between the germline ends. The CDR3 sequence is CSARDQGPPSYEQYF. CDR3 in DNA: TGCAGTGCTAGAGATCAGGGTCCCCCCTCCTACGAGCAGTACTTC.

The J gene is TRBJ2-3, the V gene TRBV12-3 or TRBV12-4, with 15 positions matching TRBD2. V trimming: 10 bases; J trimming: 6 bases; junction bases outside the gene matches: 17. The CDR3 totals 18 residues. This CDR3 is CAICLGLAGGPVSDTQYF. The CDR3, as DNA: TGTGCCATCTGTTTAGGACTAGCGGGAGGGCCTGTTTCCGATACGCAGTATTTT.

CDR3 residues: CASSPAGSGELFF. CDR3 coding DNA: TGCGCCAGCAGCCCTGCTGGGTCCGGGGAGCTGTTTTTT. This rearrangement joins TRBV5-1 to TRBJ2-2, with D unclear. The V gene's germline CDR1 is SGHRS and CDR2 YFSETQ. The germline V and J ends were trimmed by 4 bases and 6 bases, with 10 bases remaining between them. This CDR3 has 13 residues.

This clonotype has only a few counts. The CDR3 region is CASSQGQGEVYEQYF. The CDR3 nucleotides are TGCGCCAGCAGCCAGGGACAGGGGGAAGTCTACGAGCAGTACTTC. The rearrangement links TRBV5-1 to TRBJ2-7, with 11 bases aligning to TRBD1. CDR1 SGHRS and CDR2 YFSETQ come from the germline V gene. This CDR3 spans 15 amino acids. The V gene end was trimmed by 4 bases and the J gene end by 3 bases; junction bases not matched to a gene: 6. The complete variable domain, with remaining parts taken from reference TRBV5-1 and TRBJ2-7, reads KAGVTQTPRYLIKTRGQQVTLSCSPISGHRSVSWYQQTPGQGLQFLFEYFSETQRNKGNFPGRFSGRQFSNSRSEMNVSTLELGDSALYLCASSQGQGEVYEQYFGPGTRLTVT.

The chain combines TRBV20-1 with TRBJ2-2; 8 nucleotides match TRBD2. This CDR3 comprises 15 residues. V shed 6 bases, J shed 4 bases, and the junction held 10 bases outside the gene matches. Germline loops: CDR1 DFQATT, CDR2 SNEGSKA (reference sequence). The CDR3 DNA reads TGCAGTGCCAGACCGGGAGGGAAAGCCACCGGGGAGCTGTTTTTT. Protein sequence: CSARPGGKATGELFF.

This clonotype was seen a handful of times. The genes are TRBV6-1 and TRBJ2-1; no firm D call. CDR1 and CDR2 from the germline V gene are MNHNS and SASEGT. The CDR3 has 15 amino acids. V was clipped by 7 bases and J by 5 bases, with 18 bases between them. The DNA for the CDR3 is TGTGCCAGCACCCACCGGAACAGTAGAAACAATGAGCAGTTCTTC. Translating gives CASTHRNSRNNEQFF.

This clonotype was seen repeatedly, ten times or more. V is TRBV2 and J is TRBJ1-5; 7 bases map to TRBD1. CDR3 length equals 14 residues. J gave up 3 bases and V 8 bases, and 7 bases lay outside the gene matches. Germline V CDR1 and CDR2: SNHLY, FYNNEI. CDR3 sequence (DNA): TGTGCCAGCCGGTCAGGGGGTTACAATCAGCCCCAGCATTTT. This codes for CASRSGGYNQPQHF.

The chain links TRBV30 to TRBJ2-7; D perhaps matches TRBD1 (6 bases). Trimming removed 5 bases from V and 7 bases from J, with 9 bases in between. The CDR3 totals 10 residues. Per germline, CDR1 GTSNPN and CDR2 SVGIG (reference sequence). The CDR3: CAWPDREQYF. The CDR3 DNA follows: TGTGCCTGGCCCGACAGGGAGCAGTACTTC.

This chain links TRBV2 with TRBJ2-1, with a weak D call TRBD2 (6 bases). This CDR3 contains 14 residues. The ends were cut back, 8 bases at V and 2 bases at J, with 13 bases in the middle. Germline V gene data show CDR1 as SNHLY and CDR2 as FYNNEI. DNA for the CDR3: TGTGCCAGCCAAGTGGGGGGACCCTACAATGAGCAGTTCTTC. Translating gives CASQVGGPYNEQFF.

This rearrangement joins TRBV28 to TRBJ2-1; 13 bases match TRBD2. This CDR3 region has 19 residues. Germline CDR1 reads MDHEN; CDR2 reads SYDVKM. The J segment lost 0 bases and the V segment lost 6 bases, leaving 11 bases of the junction unmatched. The CDR3 coding sequence is TGTGCCAGCAGCCTACTAGCGGGAGGGCCTGGGAGCTCCTACAATGAGCAGTTCTTC. Translated, it gives CASSLLAGGPGSSYNEQFF.

This clonotype has more than one count but fewer than ten. This sequence joins TRBV7-2 and TRBJ2-3, with 8 bases that match TRBD2. CDR1 is SGHTA, CDR2 FQGNSA, per germline. Losses at the gene ends were 2 bases for V and 1 base for J; bases not matched to a gene: 8. This CDR3 is 17 amino acids long. This chain's CDR3 is CASSLLGGAYRTDTQYF. The CDR3 DNA is TGTGCCAGCAGCTTACTCGGGGGGGCGTATCGCACAGATACGCAGTATTTT.

The chain is built from TRBV3-1 and TRBJ1-6, with D perhaps TRBD1 (5 bases). This CDR3 is 14 amino acids long. Trimming left V 0 bases short and J 10 bases short, with 10 bases between. The germline V gene encodes CDR1 LGHDT and CDR2 YNNKEL (reference sequence). The CDR3 reads CASSQDLRGSPLHF. Written as DNA, the CDR3 is TGTGCCAGCAGCCAAGATTTGAGGGGCTCACCCCTCCACTTT.

V and J are TRBV9 and TRBJ2-1; D is unclear. This CDR3 spans 13 amino acids. V lost 4 bases and J 8 bases, leaving 13 bases between the germline ends. Germline V CDR1 and CDR2: SGDLS, YYNGEE. CDR3 amino acids: CASSPLAIDEQFF. CDR3 bases: TGTGCCAGCAGCCCCCTGGCGATAGATGAGCAGTTCTTC.

The gene calls are TRBV29-1 and TRBJ2-1; no firm D call. This CDR3 spans 12 amino acids. Trimming pared 3 bases from V and 6 bases from J, leaving 9 bases between. Germline V gene lookup returns CDR1 SQVTM and CDR2 ANQGSEA. DNA of the CDR3: TGCAGCGTTGACAGGCAGCGCAATGAGCAGTTCTTC. This codes for CSVDRQRNEQFF.

This sequence joins TRBV12-3 or TRBV12-4 and TRBJ1-4; the D is unclear. Trimming pared 1 base from V and 8 bases from J, leaving 14 bases between. The CDR3 loop spans 15 amino acids. The CDR3 sequence is CASSLGGVGQEKLFF. The CDR3 nucleotides are TGTGCCAGCAGTTTAGGGGGAGTAGGGCAGGAAAAACTGTTTTTT.

Written as DNA, the CDR3 is TGTGCCAGCAGTTTATATGGCGGGGAAGGCACTGAAGCTTTCTTT. Its translation: CASSLYGGEGTEAFF. The chain couples TRBV27 to TRBJ1-1, with D hard to call. V was pared by 1 base and J by 4 bases, with 13 bases between. This CDR3 comprises 15 residues. CDR1 is MNHEY, CDR2 SMNVEV, per germline (reference sequence).

This clonotype came up a few times. The gene calls are TRBV28 and TRBJ2-2, with 11 bases that match TRBD2. V shed 4 bases and J 0 bases; nucleotides not matched to a gene: 4. Germline lookup yields CDR1 MDHEN and CDR2 SYDVKM. This CDR3 comprises 17 residues. The CDR3 reads CASSSLSGRANTGELFF. CDR3 sequence (DNA): TGTGCCAGCAGTTCCCTTAGCGGGAGGGCGAACACCGGGGAGCTGTTTTTT. Full variable domain (missing parts from reference TRBV28 and TRBJ2-2): DVKVTQSSRYLVKRTGEKVFLECVQDMDHENMFWYRQDPGLGLRLIYFSYDVKMKEKGDIPEGYSVSREKKERFSLILESASTNQTSMYLCASSSLSGRANTGELFFGEGSRLTVL.

The chain is built from TRBV2 and TRBJ2-2; 11 bases match TRBD1. Germline V gene lookup returns CDR1 SNHLY and CDR2 FYNNEI. This CDR3 is built from 14 residues. The junction had 4 bases not matched to a gene; V was cut back by 7 bases and J by 6 bases. The CDR3 here is CASTGQGAAGELFF. CDR3 DNA: TGTGCCAGCACAGGACAGGGGGCCGCCGGGGAGCTGTTTTTT.

This clonotype showed up just once. Written as DNA, the CDR3 is TGTGCCAGCAGCCAACTCACAGGGGGCATTCAGCCCCAGCATTTT. Encoded protein: CASSQLTGGIQPQHF. This chain connects TRBV6-1 to TRBJ1-5; 9 nucleotides line up with TRBD1. V lost 6 bases and J lost 6; bases outside the gene matches: 9. Germline V gives CDR1 MNHNS, CDR2 SASEGT. The CDR3 is made up of 15 amino acids.

In its sample, this clonotype was seen a few times. The rearrangement links TRBV30 to TRBJ2-1; D perhaps matches TRBD2 (7 bases). Germline-derived CDR1 and CDR2 are GTSNPN and SVGIG (reference sequence). The CDR3 is 19 amino acids. The germline V and J ends were trimmed by 3 bases and 0 bases, with 24 bases remaining between them. CDR3 protein: CAWRGHFGGSKVSYNEQFF. The CDR3, as DNA: TGTGCCTGGAGGGGACATTTCGGCGGGAGCAAGGTCTCCTACAATGAGCAGTTCTTC.

This clonotype was seen at least ten times. The V gene is TRBV6-5, the J gene TRBJ2-1; tentatively, D is TRBD1 (6 bases). CDR3 length: 16 amino acids. V was shortened by 2 bases and J by 0 bases, with 11 bases between the two germline ends. Germline V gene data show CDR1 as MNHEY and CDR2 as SVGAGI. CDR3 sequence (DNA): TGTGCCAGCAGTTACGGGGGCCAAAGCTCCTACAATGAGCAGTTCTTC. It translates to CASSYGGQSSYNEQFF.

The rearrangement uses TRBV5-1 and TRBJ2-1, with D perhaps matching TRBD1 or TRBD2 (5 bases each). The germline V gene encodes CDR1 SGHRS and CDR2 YFSETQ. Trimming left V 2 bases short and J 5 bases short, with 35 bases between. This CDR3 region has 22 residues. The CDR3 protein is CASSFVPTRVGEPSSPNNEQFF. The CDR3 coding sequence is TGCGCCAGCAGCTTCGTCCCCACCAGGGTGGGGGAACCTTCCTCCCCGAACAATGAGCAGTTCTTC.